These 21 T cell receptor beta chains were sequenced from one sample in a study of cytomegalovirus exposure and HLA in healthy donors. Amplification used 60 Vbeta primers and 13 Jbeta primers. Method: immunoSEQ multiplex PCR; TCRdb's copy keeps in-frame clones and lacks some. The table records roughly 180,000 clones, about 79% of them present only once. Sequencing was done on a sample of PBMCs. Receptor source: a female donor in good health and CMV-seronegative.

This clone has only a few counts. The rearrangement joins TRBV7-3 to TRBJ1-3; D not resolved. Trimming stripped 1 base from V and 7 bases from J, with 8 bases between. Germline V gene data show CDR1 as SGHTA and CDR2 as FQGTGA. The CDR3 loop spans 13 amino acids. CDR3 sequence (DNA): TGTGCCAGCAGCTTAAACGATGGCAACACCATATATTTT. Translated, it gives CASSLNDGNTIYF.

The chain combines TRBV30 with TRBJ2-5, with D possibly matching TRBD2 (7 bases). The CDR3 covers 15 residues. The V gene lost 0 bases and the J gene lost 7 bases, with 18 bases spanning the gap. In germline, CDR1 is GTSNPN, CDR2 SVGIG (reference sequence). The CDR3 loop reads CAWSVLPLGGGTQYF. In nucleotides, the CDR3 is TGTGCCTGGAGTGTACTACCCTTAGGGGGGGGGACCCAGTACTTC.

The chain joins TRBV25-1 to TRBJ1-6, with 7 positions matching TRBD1. Germline loops: CDR1 MGHDK, CDR2 SYGVNS. The CDR3 has 15 residues. Trimming took 3 bases from V and 7 from J; bases not matched to a gene: 6. The CDR3 loop reads CASSDKQGSNSPLHF. CDR3 nucleotide sequence: TGTGCCAGCAGTGATAAACAGGGGTCGAATTCACCCCTCCACTTT.

The chain recombines TRBV13 with TRBJ1-2; no clear D. This CDR3 comprises 16 residues. Trimming took off 5 bases at V and 6 bases at J, with 22 bases between the two ends. Germline V gene lookup returns CDR1 PRHDT and CDR2 FYEKMQ (reference sequence). CDR3 loop: CASSLLTNGVKDGYTF. The CDR3, as DNA: TGTGCCAGCAGCCTCCTAACGAACGGGGTAAAAGATGGCTACACCTTC.

In DNA, the CDR3 is TGCGCCAGCAGCCTCCTAAGCGGGACTAGCGGGAGACAGCTGAGCACAGATACGCAGTATTTT. Protein sequence: CASSLLSGTSGRQLSTDTQYF. The gene calls are TRBV4-1 and TRBJ2-3; 14 bases are a match to TRBD2. In germline, CDR1 is MGHRA, CDR2 YSYEKL. J gave up 0 bases and V 4 bases, and 15 bases lay outside the gene matches. The CDR3 consists of 21 residues.

This chain uses TRBV7-9 with TRBJ2-2; a possible D gene is TRBD2 (5 bases). The germline CDR1 and CDR2 sequences are SEHNR and FQNEAQ (reference sequence). There are 15 residues in the CDR3. Trimming left V 0 bases short and J 4 bases short, with 9 bases between. The CDR3 here is CASSLAGAPTGELFF. The CDR3 nucleotides are TGTGCCAGCAGCTTAGCGGGAGCTCCCACCGGGGAGCTGTTTTTT.

V gene TRBV5-1 combines with J gene TRBJ1-2; D is possibly TRBD1 (6 bases). The germline V and J ends were trimmed by 4 bases and 8 bases, with 18 bases remaining between them. CDR1 is SGHRS and CDR2 is YFSETQ in the germline V gene. This CDR3 contains 14 residues. CDR3 DNA sequence: TGCGCCAGCAGCAACTCAACAGGGCTCTGGGGCTACACCTTC. This sequence encodes CASSNSTGLWGYTF.

Regarding this clone: The sample has other DNA sequences that encode this CDR3 too. The gene calls are TRBV7-9 and TRBJ1-2; tentatively, D is TRBD1 (5 bases). The ends were cut back, 5 bases at V and 8 bases at J, with 18 bases in the middle. The CDR3 spans 14 residues. Germline V lookup: CDR1 SEHNR, CDR2 FQNEAQ (reference sequence). In DNA, the CDR3 is TGTGCCAGCAGCCCGCAAGGGGCCGGTAGGGGCTACACCTTC. It yields the protein CASSPQGAGRGYTF.

The chain uses TRBV4-1 and TRBJ2-5; D is ambiguous. The CDR3 has 15 residues. Germline lookup yields CDR1 MGHRA and CDR2 YSYEKL. V was trimmed by 0 bases and J by 0 bases, leaving 8 bases between them. The CDR3 sequence is CASSQDIQNQETQYF. The CDR3 DNA reads as TGCGCCAGCAGCCAAGATATACAAAACCAAGAGACCCAGTACTTC.

This chain connects TRBV28 to TRBJ1-4; 7 positions agree with TRBD1. There are 15 residues in the CDR3. V shed 10 bases, J shed 12 bases, and the junction held 20 bases outside the gene matches. Germline CDR1 is MDHEN and CDR2 is SYDVKM. CDR3 loop: CAILPGTVAQGELFF. The CDR3 DNA reads TGTGCCATCCTACCCGGGACAGTGGCCCAGGGGGAACTGTTTTTT.

V gene TRBV7-3 combines with J gene TRBJ2-7, with a tentative D call TRBD2 (6 bases). V was shortened by 5 bases and J by 5 bases, with 13 bases between the two germline ends. The CDR3 covers 13 residues. CDR1 and CDR2 (germline): SGHTA, FQGTGA. The CDR3 nucleotides are TGTGCCAGCAGCCCCGCGGGGACGGACGAGCAGTACTTC. Its translation is CASSPAGTDEQYF.

V is TRBV19 and J is TRBJ2-4; D is ambiguous. Germline V gene sequence: CDR1 LNHDA, CDR2 SQIVND (reference sequence). The CDR3 length is 13 residues. The ends were cut back, 2 bases at V and 9 bases at J, with 11 bases in the middle. The CDR3 region has the DNA TGTGCCAGTAGTATAACCGGGTTCGGCATTCAGTACTTC. It is translated as CASSITGFGIQYF.

The chain carries TRBV15 and TRBJ1-2, with 9 bases matching TRBD1. Per germline, CDR1 LNHNV and CDR2 YYDKDF (reference sequence). The CDR3 runs 16 residues. With 6 bases clipped from V and 8 bases from J, the junction kept 16 bases outside the gene matches. CDR3 in DNA: TGTGCCACCAGGGACCTTGGCACAGGGGGCGCGGGAGGCTACACCTTC. Translated, it gives CATRDLGTGGAGGYTF.

This clone was observed a single time. The chain has TRBV28 and TRBJ2-2; tentatively, D is TRBD2 (5 bases). The V end lost 7 bases, the J end lost 3 bases, and 21 bases lay between the germline ends. The length of the CDR3 is 17 residues. The germline CDR1 and CDR2 sequences are MDHEN and SYDVKM. The CDR3 spells CASIPAPGGPYTGELFF. The CDR3 bases are TGTGCCAGCATTCCCGCCCCCGGCGGGCCTTACACCGGGGAGCTGTTTTTT.

The rearrangement joins TRBV10-3 to TRBJ1-1; TRBD1 matches 7 bases. V gave up 6 bases and J gave up 0 bases; unmatched junction bases: 16. The CDR3 has 18 amino acids. Germline CDR1 is ENHRY and CDR2 is SYGVKD. CDR3 DNA: TGTGCCATCAGAGGGACAGTAAACGGAGAAAGGCTGAACACTGAAGCTTTCTTT. Protein sequence: CAIRGTVNGERLNTEAFF.

This clone was seen just once. The J gene is TRBJ1-2, the V gene TRBV6-1; a possible D gene is TRBD1 (6 bases). Trimming shortened V by 8 bases and J by 8 bases, and 18 bases separated the two germline ends. This CDR3 comprises 13 residues. The V gene's germline CDR1 is MNHNS and CDR2 SASEGT. The CDR3 region is CASARGGTSGYTF. CDR3 nucleotide sequence: TGTGCCAGCGCGAGGGGGGGCACGTCAGGCTACACCTTC.

The chain is built from TRBV27 and TRBJ1-2; TRBD1 matches 7 bases. Germline V gene data show CDR1 as MNHEY and CDR2 as SMNVEV (reference sequence). There are 14 residues in the CDR3. The J segment lost 3 bases and the V segment lost 6 bases, leaving 7 bases of the junction unmatched. CDR3 bases: TGTGCCAGCAGCCCCTCGGACAGGTACTATGGCTACACCTTC. Translated: CASSPSDRYYGYTF.

The V and J genes are TRBV7-2 and TRBJ2-2, with D maybe TRBD1 (5 bases). Germline lookup yields CDR1 SGHTA and CDR2 FQGNSA. Deletions cut 1 base from V and 4 bases from J, with 7 bases between. This CDR3 region has 14 residues. CDR3 amino acids: CASSLVQGTGELFF. CDR3 DNA sequence: TGTGCCAGCAGCTTAGTGCAGGGCACCGGGGAGCTGTTTTTT.

This rearrangement joins TRBV6-5 to TRBJ2-7, with 11 bases matching TRBD2. The CDR3 is made up of 14 amino acids. The junction had 3 bases not matched to a gene; V was cut back by 6 bases and J by 2 bases. Per the germline V gene, CDR1 is MNHEY and CDR2 is SVGAGI. CDR3 nucleotide sequence: TGTGCCAGCAGCCGGGGACTAGCGGCCTACGAGCAGTACTTC. It translates to CASSRGLAAYEQYF.

The V gene is TRBV7-3, the J gene TRBJ1-1; tentative D call: TRBD1 (6 bases). Germline V gene sequence: CDR1 SGHTA, CDR2 FQGTGA. CDR3 length equals 13 residues. V lost 5 bases and J lost 4, with 11 bases in between. Here the CDR3 DNA reads TGTGCCAGCAGCGAACAGGGTCTCACTGAAGCTTTCTTT. It is translated as CASSEQGLTEAFF.

The rearrangement links TRBV9 to TRBJ2-1; 13 positions agree with TRBD2. With 3 bases clipped from V and 6 bases from J, the junction kept 6 bases outside the gene matches. The length of the CDR3 is 16 residues. The V gene's germline CDR1 is SGDLS and CDR2 YYNGEE. This chain's CDR3 is CASSAQLAGGGNEQFF. The CDR3 DNA reads as TGTGCCAGCAGCGCCCAACTAGCGGGAGGGGGCAATGAGCAGTTCTTC.